Listed below are T cell receptor beta chains from one sample, sequenced in a study of T-cell memory formation after mild COVID-19. TCRdb redid the calling of the 5' RACE reads with MiXCR, one entry per CDR3 protein. The sample includes about 400,000 distinct CDR3 sequences, 23% seen only once; the top ten take roughly 13%. What was sequenced was PBMCs or a T cell subset sorted from them (not recorded which). All receptors come from an adult woman who had mild COVID-19 (a few samples of this study predate the infection). Cell type and time point are not known. CDR3s include the opening cysteine and the closing phenylalanine or tryptophan. Each record gives: D gene, CDR3 length, clone size, V gene, J gene, CDR3 protein, CDR3 DNA. D genes are given only for firm matches. Clone size is stated in some rows and not others, as once, few, many or a class when expanded.

D: .; length: 14; size: .; V: TRBV5-1; J: TRBJ1-2; CDR3: CASSYEGANYGYTF; DNA: TGCGCCAGCAGCTATGAGGGGGCTAACTATGGCTACACCTTC
D: .; length: 13; size: few; V: TRBV3-1; J: TRBJ2-3; CDR3: CASSQGTADTQYF; DNA: TGTGCCAGCAGCCAAGGGACTGCAGATACGCAGTATTTT
D: TRBD2; length: 13; size: .; V: TRBV12-3/TRBV12-4; J: TRBJ2-6; CDR3: CASTAGTSGVLTF; DNA: TGTGCCAGCACCGCAGGGACTAGCGGGGTCCTGACTTTC
D: TRBD1; length: 15; size: .; V: TRBV7-2; J: TRBJ2-2; CDR3: CASSFRTGATGELFF; DNA: TGTGCCAGCAGCTTTAGGACAGGGGCTACCGGGGAGCTGTTTTTT
D: .; length: 17; size: .; V: TRBV7-9; J: TRBJ2-7; CDR3: CASSLFWDSGDSYEQYF; DNA: TGTGCCAGCAGCTTATTCTGGGACAGCGGGGATTCCTACGAGCAGTACTTC
D: .; length: 12; size: few; V: TRBV12-3/TRBV12-4; J: TRBJ1-2; CDR3: CASSPGGAGHTF; DNA: TGTGCCAGCAGTCCCGGGGGGGCTGGTCACACCTTC
D: .; length: 12; size: few; V: TRBV24-1; J: TRBJ2-7; CDR3: CATSGAFYEQYF; DNA: TGTGCCACCAGTGGAGCTTTCTACGAGCAGTACTTC
D: TRBD2; length: 15; size: .; V: TRBV6-5; J: TRBJ2-5; CDR3: CASSYFAGGQETQYF; DNA: TGTGCCAGCAGTTACTTTGCGGGGGGCCAAGAGACCCAGTACTTC
D: .; length: 14; size: few; V: TRBV11-2; J: TRBJ2-7; CDR3: CASSFGHPDYEQYF; DNA: TGTGCCAGCAGCTTTGGACACCCGGACTACGAGCAGTACTTC
D: .; length: 13; size: few; V: TRBV29-1; J: TRBJ2-6; CDR3: CSARGSGANVLTF; DNA: TGCAGCGCGAGGGGCTCTGGGGCCAACGTCCTGACTTTC
D: .; length: 11; size: many; V: TRBV7-9; J: TRBJ1-1; CDR3: CASSFYAEAFF; DNA: TGTGCCAGCAGCTTCTATGCTGAAGCTTTCTTT
D: TRBD2; length: 15; size: .; V: TRBV7-2; J: TRBJ2-7; CDR3: CASSFPGTRGYEQYF; DNA: TGTGCCAGCAGCTTTCCCGGGACTAGAGGCTACGAGCAGTACTTC
D: .; length: 14; size: few; V: TRBV11-2; J: TRBJ2-3; CDR3: CASRPSPVGDTQYF; DNA: TGTGCCAGCAGACCAAGCCCGGTTGGAGATACGCAGTATTTT